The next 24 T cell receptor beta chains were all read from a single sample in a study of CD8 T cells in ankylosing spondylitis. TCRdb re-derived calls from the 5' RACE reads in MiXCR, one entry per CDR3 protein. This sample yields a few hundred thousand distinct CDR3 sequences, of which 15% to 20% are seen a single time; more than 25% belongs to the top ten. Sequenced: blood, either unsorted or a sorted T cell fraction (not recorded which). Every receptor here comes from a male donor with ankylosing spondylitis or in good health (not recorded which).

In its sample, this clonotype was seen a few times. This CDR3 is CATSDWGNTEAFF. The CDR3 DNA is TGTGCCACCAGTGATTGGGGGAACACTGAAGCTTTCTTT. This chain links TRBV24-1 with TRBJ1-1; D gene uncertain. The germline CDR1 and CDR2 sequences are KGHDR and SFDVKD. The CDR3 has 13 amino acids. With 2 bases removed from V and 1 base from J, the gap between germline ends came to 4 bases.

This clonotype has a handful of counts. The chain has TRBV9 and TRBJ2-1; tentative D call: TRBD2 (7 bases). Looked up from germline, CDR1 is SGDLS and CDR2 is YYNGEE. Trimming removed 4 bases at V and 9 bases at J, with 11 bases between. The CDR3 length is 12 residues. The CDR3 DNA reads TGTGCCAGCAGCAGGGGGGGTCCTGAGCAGTTCTTC. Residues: CASSRGGPEQFF.

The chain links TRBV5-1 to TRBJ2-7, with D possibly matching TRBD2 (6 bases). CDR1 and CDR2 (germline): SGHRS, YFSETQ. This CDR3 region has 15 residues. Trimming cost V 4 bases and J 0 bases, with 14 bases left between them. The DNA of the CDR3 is TGCGCCAGCAGCCGGGGAGGTGGCAGCTCCTACGAGCAGTACTTC. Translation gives CASSRGGGSSYEQYF.

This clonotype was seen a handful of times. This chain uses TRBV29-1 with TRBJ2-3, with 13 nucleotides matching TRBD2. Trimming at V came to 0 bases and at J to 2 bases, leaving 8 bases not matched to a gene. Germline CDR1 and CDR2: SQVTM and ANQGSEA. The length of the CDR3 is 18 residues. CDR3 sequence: CSVEDWAGTSGNTDTQYF. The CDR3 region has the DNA TGCAGCGTTGAAGATTGGGCCGGGACTAGCGGGAACACAGATACGCAGTATTTT.

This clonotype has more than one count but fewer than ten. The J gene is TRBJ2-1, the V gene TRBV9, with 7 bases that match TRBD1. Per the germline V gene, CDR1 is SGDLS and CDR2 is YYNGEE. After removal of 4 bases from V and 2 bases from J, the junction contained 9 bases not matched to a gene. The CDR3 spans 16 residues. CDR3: CASSPRDSLPYNEQFF. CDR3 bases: TGTGCCAGCAGCCCCCGGGACAGCCTCCCCTACAATGAGCAGTTCTTC.

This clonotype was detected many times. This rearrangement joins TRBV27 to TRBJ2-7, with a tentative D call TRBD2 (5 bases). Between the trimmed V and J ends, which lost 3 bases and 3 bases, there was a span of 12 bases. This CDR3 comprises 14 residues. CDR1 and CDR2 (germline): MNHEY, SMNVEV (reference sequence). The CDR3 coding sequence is TGTGCCAGCAGTTTGTCGGGGATCGACTACGAGCAGTACTTC. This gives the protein CASSLSGIDYEQYF.

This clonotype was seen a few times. The CDR3 here is CASSPGQVHTEAFF. The CDR3 DNA follows: TGTGCCAGCAGCCCCGGACAGGTCCATACTGAAGCTTTCTTT. The V call is TRBV7-6, the J call TRBJ1-1, with 7 bases aligning to TRBD1. CDR1 and CDR2 (germline): SGHVS, FNYEAQ. The CDR3 covers 14 residues. V trimming: 5 bases; J trimming: 5 bases; junction bases outside the gene matches: 8.

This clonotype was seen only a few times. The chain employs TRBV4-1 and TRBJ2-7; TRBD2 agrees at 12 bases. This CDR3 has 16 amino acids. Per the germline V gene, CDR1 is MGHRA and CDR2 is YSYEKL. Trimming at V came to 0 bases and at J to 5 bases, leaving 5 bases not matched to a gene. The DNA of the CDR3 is TGCGCCAGCAGCCAAGAAACTAGCGGGAGGATCCACGAGCAGTACTTC. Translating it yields CASSQETSGRIHEQYF.

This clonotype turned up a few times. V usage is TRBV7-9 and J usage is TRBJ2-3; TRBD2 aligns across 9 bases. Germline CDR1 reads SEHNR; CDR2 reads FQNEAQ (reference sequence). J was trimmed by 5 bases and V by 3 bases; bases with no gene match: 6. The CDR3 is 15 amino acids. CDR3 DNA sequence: TGTGCCAGCAGCTTTATAGCGGGAGATGAAGATACGCAGTATTTT. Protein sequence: CASSFIAGDEDTQYF.

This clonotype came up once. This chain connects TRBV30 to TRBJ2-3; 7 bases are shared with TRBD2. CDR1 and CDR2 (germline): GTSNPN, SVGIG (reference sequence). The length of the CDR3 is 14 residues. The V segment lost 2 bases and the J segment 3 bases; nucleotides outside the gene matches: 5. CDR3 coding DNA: TGTGCCTGGAGTAAAGGCGGGAGTACAGATACGCAGTATTTT. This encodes CAWSKGGSTDTQYF.

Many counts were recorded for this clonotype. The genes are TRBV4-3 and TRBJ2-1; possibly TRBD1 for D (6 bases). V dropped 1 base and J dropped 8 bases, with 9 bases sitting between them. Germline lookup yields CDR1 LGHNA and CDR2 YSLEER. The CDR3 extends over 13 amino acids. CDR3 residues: CASSQVGGYEQFF. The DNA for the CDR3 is TGCGCCAGCAGCCAAGTTGGGGGCTATGAGCAGTTCTTC.

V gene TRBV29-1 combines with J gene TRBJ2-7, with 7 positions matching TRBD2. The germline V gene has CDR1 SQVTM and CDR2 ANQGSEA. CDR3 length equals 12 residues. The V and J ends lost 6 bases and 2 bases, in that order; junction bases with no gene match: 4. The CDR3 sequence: CSVKGLTYEQYF. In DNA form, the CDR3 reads TGCAGCGTGAAGGGACTAACCTACGAGCAGTACTTC.

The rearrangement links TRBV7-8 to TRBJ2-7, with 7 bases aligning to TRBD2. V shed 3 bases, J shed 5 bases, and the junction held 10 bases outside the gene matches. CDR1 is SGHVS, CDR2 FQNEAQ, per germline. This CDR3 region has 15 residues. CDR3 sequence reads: CASSLGSYGRNEQYF. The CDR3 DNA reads TGTGCCAGCAGCTTGGGGTCGTACGGGAGGAACGAGCAGTACTTC.

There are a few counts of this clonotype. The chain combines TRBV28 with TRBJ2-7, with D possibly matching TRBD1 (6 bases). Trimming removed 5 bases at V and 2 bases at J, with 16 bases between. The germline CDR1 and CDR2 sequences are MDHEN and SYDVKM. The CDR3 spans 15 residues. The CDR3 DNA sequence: TGTGCCAGCAGTGCCGGCAGGGGCCTTGCCTACGAGCAGTACTTC. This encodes CASSAGRGLAYEQYF.

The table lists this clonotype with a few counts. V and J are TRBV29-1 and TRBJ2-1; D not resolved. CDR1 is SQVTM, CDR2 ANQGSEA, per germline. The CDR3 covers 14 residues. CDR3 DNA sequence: TGCGTTGAAATTTGGGATAGCTCCTACAATGAGCAGTTCTTC. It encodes CVEIWDSSYNEQFF.

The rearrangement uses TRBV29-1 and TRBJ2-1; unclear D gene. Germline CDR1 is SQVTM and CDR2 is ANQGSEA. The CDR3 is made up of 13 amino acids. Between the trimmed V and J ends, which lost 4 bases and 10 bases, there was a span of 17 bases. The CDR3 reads CSVVSRPESEQFF. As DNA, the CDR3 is TGCAGCGTTGTTAGTCGGCCTGAAAGCGAGCAGTTCTTC.

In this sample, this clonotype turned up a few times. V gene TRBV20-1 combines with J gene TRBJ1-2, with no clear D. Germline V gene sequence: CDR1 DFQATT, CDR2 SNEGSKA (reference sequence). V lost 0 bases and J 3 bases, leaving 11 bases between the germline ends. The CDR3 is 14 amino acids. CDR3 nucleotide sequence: TGCAGTGCTAGAGATTACGGGGTTGACTATGGCTACACCTTC. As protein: CSARDYGVDYGYTF.

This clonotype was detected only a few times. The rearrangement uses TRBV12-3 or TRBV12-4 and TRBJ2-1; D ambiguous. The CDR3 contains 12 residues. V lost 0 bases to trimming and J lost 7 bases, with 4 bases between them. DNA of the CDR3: TGTGCCAGCAGTTTAGCCCCAAATGAGCAGTTCTTC. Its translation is CASSLAPNEQFF.

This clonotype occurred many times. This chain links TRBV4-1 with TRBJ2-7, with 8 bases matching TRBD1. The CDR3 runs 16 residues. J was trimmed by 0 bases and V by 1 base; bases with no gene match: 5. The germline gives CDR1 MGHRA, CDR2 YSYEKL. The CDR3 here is CASSQGQTGVSYEQYF. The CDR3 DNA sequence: TGCGCCAGCAGCCAAGGCCAGACAGGGGTCTCCTACGAGCAGTACTTC.

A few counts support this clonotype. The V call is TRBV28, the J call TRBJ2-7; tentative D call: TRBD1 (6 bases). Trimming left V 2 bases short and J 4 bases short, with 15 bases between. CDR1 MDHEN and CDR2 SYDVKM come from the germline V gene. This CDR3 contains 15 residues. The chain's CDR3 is CASSLDAGESYEQYF. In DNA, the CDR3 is TGTGCCAGCAGTTTAGATGCAGGGGAGTCTTACGAGCAGTACTTC.

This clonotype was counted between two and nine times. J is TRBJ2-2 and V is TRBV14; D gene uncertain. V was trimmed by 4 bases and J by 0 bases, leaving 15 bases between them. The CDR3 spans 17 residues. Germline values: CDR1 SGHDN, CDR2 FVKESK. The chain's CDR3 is CASSPRPAGPNTGELFF. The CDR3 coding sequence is TGTGCCAGCAGCCCACGACCGGCAGGCCCGAACACCGGGGAGCTGTTTTTT.

The CDR3 bases are TGTGCCAGCAGCGTAACCCCCGCCCGACAGGAGCGGGCCAAAAACATTCAGTACTTC. Translated: CASSVTPARQERAKNIQYF. This chain joins TRBV12-3 or TRBV12-4 and TRBJ2-4, with D maybe TRBD1 (6 bases). Trimming took off 6 bases at V and 1 base at J, with 25 bases between the two ends. There are 19 residues in the CDR3.

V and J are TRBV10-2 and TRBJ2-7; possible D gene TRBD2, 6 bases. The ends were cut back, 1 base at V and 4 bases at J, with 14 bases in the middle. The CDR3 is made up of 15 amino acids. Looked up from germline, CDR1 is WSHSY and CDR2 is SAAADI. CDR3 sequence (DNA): TGCGCCAGCAGTGAGTTAAGCGCCGGAGGGTACGAGCAGTACTTC. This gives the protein CASSELSAGGYEQYF.

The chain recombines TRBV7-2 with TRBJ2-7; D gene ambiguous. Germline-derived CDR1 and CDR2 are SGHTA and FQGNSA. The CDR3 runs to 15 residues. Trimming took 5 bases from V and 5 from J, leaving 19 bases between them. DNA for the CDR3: TGTGCCAGCAGCCCGTTAGCCTTTGGGTTGGACGAGCAGTACTTC. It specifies CASSPLAFGLDEQYF.